This T cell receptor (beta chain) was recorded in a study of blood T cell repertoires in COVID-19. At the level of the study: COVID-19 samples from acute and convalescent phases originated in the United States, Italy and Spain. The analysed material was cDNA or gDNA that came from T cells, B-cell-depleted T cells, or PBMCs.

Per the original data handling: Estimation of nucleated cell counts relied on the amplification of reference gene primers. The method was immunoSEQ multiplex PCR; TCRdb's version includes in-frame clones alone and lacks a portion of them. For V, J and clone size, that table is used; D and trimming come from the DNA. The sample consists of tens of thousands of clones, roughly 76% of them appearing once. Seattle-derived patients entered the study during active infection and were followed longitudinally. Sequenced sample: peripheral blood. This clonotype originated in a man older than 75 with COVID-19, enrolled during active disease.

The CDR3 spells CASSSADSVTETQYF. The CDR3 DNA reads as TGTGCCAGCAGCTCCGCCGACAGCGTGACGGAGACCCAGTACTTC. The rearrangement joins TRBV5-5 to TRBJ2-5; D is perhaps TRBD1 (5 bases). Germline V gene lookup returns CDR1 SGHKS and CDR2 YYEKEE (reference sequence). Deletions cut 3 bases from V and 5 bases from J, with 17 bases between. The CDR3 loop spans 15 amino acids.